Shown below are 8 T cell receptor beta chains from a single sample sequenced in a study of shared clonotypes between healthy human individuals. Sequencing was performed with immunoSEQ multiplex PCR; in TCRdb, only in-frame clones are kept and a portion is missing. The data show roughly 640,000 clones, about 97% seen once. The sequenced sample consisted of naive CD4+ T cells sorted from blood. Subset here: CD45RA+ positively selected. The receptors derive from a woman aged 25 to 39 in good health.

The chain couples TRBV19 to TRBJ2-2; weak D call: TRBD2 (5 bases). The CDR3 runs to 15 residues. Deletions cut 4 bases from V and 0 bases from J, with 9 bases between. In germline, CDR1 is LNHDA, CDR2 SQIVND (reference sequence). The CDR3 loop reads CASSSGLPNTGELFF. In DNA, the CDR3 is TGTGCCAGTAGTAGCGGACTGCCGAACACCGGGGAGCTGTTTTTT.

The chain has TRBV2 and TRBJ2-5; 14 bases map to TRBD2. Germline V gene data show CDR1 as SNHLY and CDR2 as FYNNEI. The CDR3 runs 16 residues. Trimming took 6 bases from V and 1 from J; bases not matched to a gene: 4. In DNA, the CDR3 is TGTGCCAGCAGGCGACTAGCGGGGGGGCCCCAAGAGACCCAGTACTTC. It translates to CASRRLAGGPQETQYF. Supplemented by reference TRBV2 and TRBJ2-5, the full variable domain reads EPEVTQTPSHQVTQMGQEVILRCVPISNHLYFYWYRQILGQKVEFLVSFYNNEISEKSEIFDDQFSVERPDGSNFTLKIRSTKLEDSAMYFCASRRLAGGPQETQYFGPGTRLLVL.

A note on this clone: Other DNA sequences from this sample encode an identical CDR3 as well. This chain links TRBV28 with TRBJ1-4; TRBD1 is a possible D gene (5 bases). V was cut by 6 bases and J by 5 bases, with 13 bases left in between. Germline V gene sequence: CDR1 MDHEN, CDR2 SYDVKM. This CDR3 has 14 residues. The DNA for the CDR3 is TGTGCCAGCAGCTCCGGGACGGAGAATGAAAAACTGTTTTTT. Amino acid sequence: CASSSGTENEKLFF.

This rearrangement joins TRBV18 to TRBJ2-2, with 9 bases lining up with TRBD1. The CDR3 has 15 amino acids. V lost 3 bases and J lost 6; bases outside the gene matches: 5. The V gene's germline CDR1 is KGHSH and CDR2 LQKENI. CDR3 sequence (DNA): TGTGCCAGCTCACCGACAGGGGGACAGGCCGGGGAGCTGTTTTTT. Protein sequence: CASSPTGGQAGELFF.

This rearrangement joins TRBV19 to TRBJ2-1; 7 bases are shared with TRBD1. Germline V lookup: CDR1 LNHDA, CDR2 SQIVND (reference sequence). After removal of 8 bases from V and 8 bases from J, the junction contained 12 bases not matched to a gene. CDR3 length: 14 residues. The CDR3 sequence: CASGRAAGGDEQFF. In DNA form, the CDR3 reads TGTGCCAGTGGTCGAGCGGCAGGGGGTGATGAGCAGTTCTTC. Variable domain in full (rest from reference TRBV19 and TRBJ2-1): DGGITQSPKYLFRKEGQNVTLSCEQNLNHDAMYWYRQDPGQGLRLIYYSQIVNDFQKGDIAEGYSVSREKKESFPLTVTSAQKNPTAFYLCASGRAAGGDEQFFGPGTRLTVL.

The chain is built from TRBV14 and TRBJ1-1; a weak D match, TRBD1 (6 bases). Germline V lookup: CDR1 SGHDN, CDR2 FVKESK. The V end lost 4 bases, the J end lost 7 bases, and 10 bases lay between the germline ends. The CDR3 is 12 amino acids. CDR3 residues: CASSLQGVEAFF. The CDR3 DNA sequence: TGTGCCAGCAGCCTACAGGGAGTTGAAGCTTTCTTT.

J is TRBJ2-1 and V is TRBV5-1, with TRBD2 matching 8 bases. Looked up from germline, CDR1 is SGHRS and CDR2 is YFSETQ. This CDR3 has 15 residues. Losses at the gene ends were 5 bases for V and 0 bases for J; bases not matched to a gene: 4. CDR3 protein: CASRKSGSSYNEQFF. The CDR3 nucleotides are TGCGCCAGCAGGAAGAGCGGGAGCTCCTACAATGAGCAGTTCTTC.

A single count supports this clone. The chain combines TRBV4-1 with TRBJ2-1; D might be TRBD2 (5 bases). With 6 bases removed from V and 4 bases from J, the gap between germline ends came to 22 bases. There are 17 residues in the CDR3. Germline values: CDR1 MGHRA, CDR2 YSYEKL. Here the CDR3 reads CASRPKEGRARYNEQFF. DNA for the CDR3: TGCGCCAGCAGGCCTAAGGAAGGGCGGGCGAGGTACAATGAGCAGTTCTTC.